This TCR beta chain is from a study of blood T cell repertoires in COVID-19. About the study: Sites across the United States, Italy and Spain contributed samples from acute and convalescent COVID-19. The cDNA or gDNA used as material had been derived from T cells, B-cell-depleted T cells, or PBMCs.

How the authors handled the data: Researchers report that nucleated cell counts were estimated from reference gene primer amplification. Measured with immunoSEQ multiplex PCR; TCRdb has only the in-frame clones, and not every one. V and J calls and clone size are given by that table; D and trimming were obtained from the DNA. The repertoire holds approximately 130,000 clones, with roughly 79% as singletons. V lost 5 bases, J lost 6 bases, and 12 bases stayed unmatched. The germline V gene encodes CDR1 MDHEN and CDR2 SYDVKM. CDR3 size: 17 residues. The chain has TRBV28 and TRBJ1-5; 11 bases fit TRBD1. Sequencing used peripheral blood. This clonotype was obtained from a human donor in a cohort sampled during active COVID-19. The CDR3 loop reads CASSPAIGDRGGQPQHF. The CDR3 DNA reads TGTGCCAGCAGTCCCGCGATTGGGGACAGGGGGGGTCAGCCCCAGCATTTT.